This TCR beta chain was recovered during a study of CXCR3-negative and CXCR3-positive naive CD8 T cells. Study results and caveats: TRB CDR3s were more hydrophobic in CXCR3-positive than in CXCR3-negative naive cells. After cryopreservation, CXCR3 expression dropped partially; most assays used fresh PBMCs. Both of the naive subsets showed about the same high diversity, but memory CD8+ cells had much less.

The germline V gene has CDR1 KGHSH and CDR2 LQKENI. The CDR3 runs to 14 residues. Libraries of TRB cDNA were made by 5' RACE and carried UMIs. TCRdb re-called the 5' RACE reads, yielding one record per CDR3 amino acid sequence without DNA. The table lists 150,000 or so distinct CDR3 sequences. With respect to this clonotype: As yet, its antigen is unknown.

The TCR comes from a human donor in good health. Some clones in this sample may be carry-over from other donors' samples. The chain joins TRBV18 to TRBJ2-1; there is no DNA to check the TCRdb D call of TRBD1. The sample comprised naive CXCR3+ CD8+ T cells from blood. The subset here: CD45RO-CCR7+CD27+CD95- naive CD8+ T cells expressing CXCR3 (TNR3+). This CDR3 is CASSPWDRGHEQFF.